The T cell receptor (beta chain) described here comes from a study of blood T cell repertoires in COVID-19 (dated by TCRdb to 2019 to 2021). Regarding the research as a whole: The collaborator samples originated in the United States, Italy and Spain and spanned the acute and convalescent phases of COVID-19. The repertoires were released in a freely available public database meant as a resource for research on the immune response to SARS-CoV-2. Sample metadata almost always included a de-identified subject ID, COVID-19 status, age in years and sex. The dataset comprised deeply sampled blood TCRbeta repertoires from subjects exposed to, actively infected with, or recovered from COVID-19. Where HLA class I and class II types were available, the types were taken from metadata supplied by the sample provider, not from assay-based typing. The material from the prospective study consisted of cDNA or gDNA derived from T cells, B-cell-depleted T cells, or PBMCs. Samples were obtained from the ongoing ImmuneRACE study (first 160 participants) and from roughly 1,300 subjects provided by 6 global collaborators. The full study reports these points: Clinical and demographic metadata were provided uncurated, with the amount varying by source and participant.

The immunoSEQ Assay, a bias-controlled multiplex PCR, was used to amplify TCRbeta CDR3 regions from genomic DNA. Per the authors' processing: Within the assay, amplification of reference gene primers was used to estimate how many nucleated cells each sample contained. To quantify the absolute abundance of each unique TCRbeta CDR3 rearrangement, sequence reads were collapsed and filtered. For each sample, productive Simpson clonality was calculated as the square root of Simpson's diversity index across productive rearrangements. Entries here come from immuneACCESS through TCRdb and include only in-frame sequences with V and J called. Some clones fail to appear in such tables; in the studies checked, an unresolved V gene covers under half of the shortfall, and the cause of the remainder is unknown. V and J calls and clone size follow that table, whereas D and trimming were derived from the DNA. This sample lists about 18,000 clones; around 80% were detected once. The ten largest clones take up about 15% of the sample.

At the junction V is shortened by 4 bases and J by 1 base; bases outside the gene matches: 10. Reading from cysteine to phenylalanine, the CDR3 counts 17 amino acids. Kept here is only the CDR3 DNA, which spans 51 bases and is read in frame from base 1. The CDR1 and CDR2 encoded by the germline V gene (reference sequence) are SEHNR and FQNEAQ. Each collaborating institution followed its own protocols to collect whole blood in K2EDTA tubes. Collaborator samples were shipped for TCRbeta analysis as frozen whole blood, isolated PBMCs, or DNA extracted from either sample type. This clone occurred a few times. The specificity of this receptor is unknown. One base away there is no much larger clone; base qualities are not given.

Sequenced material: peripheral blood. The receptor comes from a man aged 35 to 55 with active or convalescent COVID-19. The rearrangement joined TRBV7-9 to TRBJ1-1; the central 9 bases match TRBD1. Here is the DNA: TGTGCCAGCAGCTCCCGAACCCCGGGACAGGGGAACACTGAAGCTTTCTTT. Its translation is CASSSRTPGQGNTEAFF.